This T cell receptor (beta chain) is drawn from a study of T cells in Graves' hyperthyroidism and ophthalmopathy. Amplified TCR beta CDR3 regions derived from RNA transcripts. TCR CDR3 underwent first-round RT-PCR with the HTBI primer set. Using its own MiXCR run on the multiplex PCR reads, TCRdb lists one record per CDR3 protein. The data hold 350,000 to 400,000 distinct CDR3 sequences, with around 13% observed a single time. This clonotype was recorded at least ten times. Specimen: blood. The receptor was derived from a woman aged 60 to 75 with Graves' hyperthyroidism.

CDR3 in DNA: TGTGCCAGCAGCCACCCGGGACAGGGGGCTGGATCACCCCTCCACTTT. Its protein is CASSHPGQGAGSPLHF. V is TRBV3-1 and J is TRBJ1-6; 12 nucleotides agree with TRBD1. V gave up 3 bases and J gave up 10 bases; unmatched junction bases: 7. The CDR3 spans 16 residues. Germline lookup yields CDR1 LGHDT and CDR2 YNNKEL (reference sequence). The variable domain in full, completed from reference TRBV3-1 and TRBJ1-6, reads DTAVSQTPKYLVTQMGNDKSIKCEQNLGHDTMYWYKQDSKKFLKIMFSYNNKELIINETVPNRFSPKSPDKAHLNLHINSLELGDSAVYFCASSHPGQGAGSPLHFGNGTRLTVT.